Below are 24 T cell receptor beta chains sequenced from a single sample in a study of response to subunit inactivated influenza vaccine (dated by TCRdb to 2017 to 2018). To prepare the library, RT-PCR was applied. TCRdb lists the instrument as Illumina HiSeq 2500. Using fastp trimming at Q25 and MiXCR clonotype assembly, TCRdb reanalyzed the public sequencing data and kept in-frame beta chains. Under each unique CDR3 protein, matching rows form one entry showing the most common genes and DNA. This sample has approximately 290,000 distinct CDR3 sequences in its table, and about 20% of those were observed once. The ten largest make up 10% of the sample. The specimen comprised PBMCs from blood, sampled 21 months after vaccination. The receptors here all came from a man aged 45 to 75 who received an inactivated influenza vaccine. Donor details come from another sample of the same person, matched by shared clones.

A few counts support this clonotype. This chain joins TRBV10-3 and TRBJ1-6, with D tentatively TRBD1 (6 bases). V was trimmed by 10 bases and J by 7 bases, leaving 17 bases between them. This CDR3 comprises 14 residues. In germline, CDR1 is ENHRY, CDR2 SYGVKD. CDR3 amino acids: CATLQGTGNSPLHF. CDR3 bases: TGTGCCACTTTACAGGGAACGGGAAATTCACCCCTCCACTTT.

The chain is built from TRBV3-1 and TRBJ2-2; no firm D call. V lost 6 bases and J lost 3, with 8 bases in between. Per the germline V gene, CDR1 is LGHDT and CDR2 is YNNKEL (reference sequence). The CDR3 spans 13 residues. CDR3 sequence reads: CASRGSYTGELFF. The CDR3 DNA reads TGTGCCAGCAGAGGGTCCTACACCGGGGAGCTGTTTTTT.

This clonotype has a handful of counts. The chain carries TRBV20-1 and TRBJ1-4; the D gene is possibly TRBD1 (6 bases). CDR1 and CDR2 (germline): DFQATT, SNEGSKA (reference sequence). Trimming stripped 3 bases from V and 8 bases from J, with 16 bases between. This CDR3 spans 14 amino acids. CDR3 nucleotides: TGCAGTGCTAGTCTCGCAGGGGCTGGGGAAAAACTGTTTTTT. It codes for CSASLAGAGEKLFF.

The rearrangement links TRBV14 to TRBJ2-3; 15 bases map to TRBD2. This CDR3 region has 18 residues. Germline V gene sequence: CDR1 SGHDN, CDR2 FVKESK. V shed 5 bases and J 5 bases; nucleotides not matched to a gene: 11. In DNA form, the CDR3 reads TGTGCCAGCAGCAAGGGACTAGCGGGGGGTAGAGTTGAAGATACGCAGTATTTT. The encoded protein is CASSKGLAGGRVEDTQYF.

This clonotype turned up a few times. The rearrangement joins TRBV12-3 or TRBV12-4 to TRBJ2-7, with 10 bases that match TRBD2. This CDR3 spans 16 amino acids. Losses at the gene ends were 4 bases for V and 3 bases for J; bases not matched to a gene: 9. The CDR3 protein is CASSSTQRLAGYEQYF. CDR3 nucleotide sequence: TGTGCCAGCAGTTCAACCCAGAGACTAGCGGGCTACGAGCAGTACTTC.

This clonotype was observed a handful of times. The chain employs TRBV20-1 and TRBJ2-1; 9 bases line up with TRBD2. Trimming took 3 bases from V and 0 from J; bases not matched to a gene: 9. CDR1 and CDR2 from the germline V gene are DFQATT and SNEGSKA (reference sequence). The CDR3 runs to 17 residues. The CDR3 reads CSASSSGVPSSYNEQFF. The DNA of the CDR3 is TGCAGTGCTAGTTCTAGCGGGGTACCAAGCTCCTACAATGAGCAGTTCTTC.

This clonotype turned up a few times. This rearrangement joins TRBV10-3 to TRBJ2-7; D may be TRBD2 (7 bases). This CDR3 has 15 amino acids. V lost 3 bases to trimming and J lost 7 bases, with 19 bases between them. CDR1 and CDR2 (germline): ENHRY, SYGVKD. The CDR3 DNA reads TGTGCCATCAGTGACCGGTCGGGGGGCCGTGATGAGCAGTACTTC. Encoded protein: CAISDRSGGRDEQYF.

This clonotype was observed a handful of times. The chain links TRBV7-2 to TRBJ2-7; D ambiguous. Germline lookup yields CDR1 SGHTA and CDR2 FQGNSA. This CDR3 contains 14 residues. The germline V and J ends were trimmed by 8 bases and 0 bases, with 14 bases remaining between them. The CDR3 spells CASSLSQDSYEQYF. The CDR3 DNA is TGTGCCAGCTCCCTTAGTCAGGACTCCTACGAGCAGTACTTC.

There are a few counts of this clonotype. The chain combines TRBV4-1 with TRBJ1-6; 7 nucleotides align to TRBD1. Germline CDR1 reads MGHRA; CDR2 reads YSYEKL. The CDR3 length is 15 residues. Trimming took 1 base from V and 9 from J; bases not matched to a gene: 6. CDR3 DNA sequence: TGCGCCAGCAGCCAAGCAACCAGGGGGATTTCACCCCTCCACTTT. Translated, it gives CASSQATRGISPLHF.

This clonotype was observed a handful of times. This chain connects TRBV20-1 to TRBJ1-2; TRBD1 might be the D (6 bases). CDR3 length equals 12 residues. The V end lost 6 bases, the J end lost 4 bases, and 12 bases lay between the germline ends. Per germline, CDR1 DFQATT and CDR2 SNEGSKA (reference sequence). CDR3 amino acids: CSAEVGGYGYTF. The DNA for the CDR3 is TGCAGTGCCGAAGTAGGGGGCTATGGCTACACCTTC.

The V call is TRBV28, the J call TRBJ1-1; no clear D gene. This CDR3 spans 12 amino acids. Germline V gene data show CDR1 as MDHEN and CDR2 as SYDVKM. Deletions cut 2 bases from V and 10 bases from J, with 11 bases between. CDR3 sequence reads: CASSLARHSAFF. DNA of the CDR3: TGTGCCAGCAGTTTAGCCCGGCATTCAGCTTTCTTT.

The chain carries TRBV7-2 and TRBJ2-3; 11 bases are shared with TRBD2. Trimming removed 3 bases from V and 5 bases from J; junction bases left unmatched: 4. This CDR3 comprises 15 residues. The germline V gene has CDR1 SGHTA and CDR2 FQGNSA. The CDR3: CASSFSGGAGDTQYF. The CDR3 bases are TGTGCCAGCAGCTTTAGCGGGGGGGCCGGAGATACGCAGTATTTT.

A single count supports this clonotype. The V gene is TRBV5-1, the J gene TRBJ2-7; 10 nucleotides match TRBD2. V shed 7 bases, J shed 5 bases, and the junction held 9 bases outside the gene matches. Germline V gene sequence: CDR1 SGHRS, CDR2 YFSETQ. The CDR3 spans 14 residues. The CDR3 region has the DNA TGCGCCAGCGGCCAGCGGGGGGGCAGCGACGAGCAGTACTTC. Protein sequence: CASGQRGGSDEQYF.

This clonotype was seen more than once but under ten times. This sequence joins TRBV14 and TRBJ1-1; D gene ambiguous. Germline lookup yields CDR1 SGHDN and CDR2 FVKESK. The CDR3 sequence is 13 residues long. V shed 4 bases and J shed 10 bases, with 16 bases lying between them. The chain's CDR3 is CASSLVPGSGAFF. For the CDR3, the DNA is TGTGCCAGCAGCCTAGTCCCGGGAAGTGGAGCTTTCTTT.

This clonotype was picked up a small number of times. This chain connects TRBV27 to TRBJ1-2, with 9 bases aligning to TRBD1. The CDR3 is 14 residues long. V gave up 5 bases and J gave up 5 bases; unmatched junction bases: 6. The germline V gene has CDR1 MNHEY and CDR2 SMNVEV (reference sequence). Written as DNA, the CDR3 is TGTGCCAGCAGTAGAACAGGGGGCGGGTATGGCTACACCTTC. Translating gives CASSRTGGGYGYTF.

There are many counts of this clonotype. This rearrangement joins TRBV10-3 to TRBJ1-1; 10 bases align to TRBD1. Germline CDR1 and CDR2: ENHRY and SYGVKD. CDR3 length equals 15 residues. Germline trimming cut 10 bases from V and 4 bases from J; bases unmatched to any gene: 12. The CDR3 reads CASGQGVSSSTEAFF. CDR3 DNA: TGTGCCAGCGGACAGGGGGTTTCGAGTTCCACTGAAGCTTTCTTT.

A few counts support this clonotype. This chain uses TRBV20-1 with TRBJ2-3; tentatively, D is TRBD2 (6 bases). CDR1 DFQATT and CDR2 SNEGSKA come from the germline V gene (reference sequence). V dropped 0 bases and J dropped 1 base, with 14 bases sitting between them. The CDR3 covers 16 residues. The CDR3 sequence is CSARDLRRGRTDTQYF. Here the CDR3 DNA reads TGCAGTGCTAGAGATCTGAGGCGGGGCCGCACAGATACGCAGTATTTT.

The chain is built from TRBV12-3 or TRBV12-4 and TRBJ1-1, with D possibly being TRBD1 (5 bases). The length of the CDR3 is 14 residues. The V and J ends lost 6 bases and 0 bases respectively, with 11 bases between them. In DNA, the CDR3 is TGTGCCAGCAGGAAGGACACCTTGAACACTGAAGCTTTCTTT. Encoded protein: CASRKDTLNTEAFF.

The V and J genes are TRBV14 and TRBJ2-1; TRBD2 matches at 11 bases. Germline CDR1 SGHDN, CDR2 FVKESK. The CDR3 extends over 16 amino acids. V shed 3 bases and J 10 bases; nucleotides not matched to a gene: 11. The CDR3 region is CASSQFRTSGSREQFF. The CDR3 DNA is TGTGCCAGCAGCCAGTTCCGTACTAGCGGGAGTCGGGAGCAGTTCTTC.

This clonotype was detected only a few times. V usage is TRBV20-1 and J usage is TRBJ2-3; TRBD2 agrees at 10 bases. CDR1 is DFQATT, CDR2 SNEGSKA, per germline (reference sequence). Unmatched junction bases numbered 6, after V lost 5 bases and J lost 4 bases. CDR3 length: 14 residues. CDR3 sequence (DNA): TGCAGTGCTCCTAGCGGGAGCCTCGCAGATACGCAGTATTTT. Translated: CSAPSGSLADTQYF.

This sequence joins TRBV28 and TRBJ1-1, with 8 bases matching TRBD1. Germline CDR1 and CDR2: MDHEN and SYDVKM. V trimming: 10 bases; J trimming: 0 bases; junction bases outside the gene matches: 10. The CDR3 loop spans 15 amino acids. The CDR3 protein is CATRGTGWVNTEAFF. Here the CDR3 DNA reads TGTGCCACCCGGGGGACAGGATGGGTGAACACTGAAGCTTTCTTT. Full variable domain (outside the CDR3, taken from reference TRBV28 and TRBJ1-1): DVKVTQSSRYLVKRTGEKVFLECVQDMDHENMFWYRQDPGLGLRLIYFSYDVKMKEKGDIPEGYSVSREKKERFSLILESASTNQTSMYLCATRGTGWVNTEAFFGQGTRLTVV.

In the case of this clonotype: One base away lies a much larger clone, so this may be a sequencing read error. The gene calls are TRBV4-3 and TRBJ1-2; 9 bases align to TRBD1. Trimming at V came to 3 bases and at J to 4 bases, leaving 6 bases not matched to a gene. The germline V gene encodes CDR1 LGHNA and CDR2 YSLEER. This CDR3 contains 15 residues. CDR3 nucleotide sequence: TGCGCCAGCAGCCATCGTACAGGGGGCTCCTATGGCTACACCTTC. Amino acid sequence: CASSHRTGGSYGYTF.

The V and J genes are TRBV4-3 and TRBJ1-6; no firm D call. V was pared by 0 bases and J by 7 bases, with 13 bases between. The CDR3 is made up of 16 amino acids. The V gene's germline CDR1 is LGHNA and CDR2 YSLEER. This CDR3 reads CASSQESPAFNSPLHF. Written as DNA, the CDR3 is TGCGCCAGCAGCCAAGAAAGTCCAGCCTTCAATTCACCCCTCCACTTT.

The chain has TRBV6-2 or TRBV6-3 and TRBJ2-6; D not certain. CDR1 and CDR2 (germline): MNHEY, SVGEGT. V was cut by 0 bases and J by 0 bases, with 6 bases left in between. This CDR3 is 16 amino acids long. The CDR3 nucleotides read TGTGCCAGCAGTTACTCGCTGAGCTCTGGGGCCAACGTCCTGACTTTC. Its translation is CASSYSLSSGANVLTF.